This note documents a single T cell receptor (beta chain) sequence. The data are from a study of blood T cell repertoires in COVID-19. Looking at the study overall: The study drew acute and convalescent COVID-19 samples from the United States, Italy and Spain. T cells, B-cell-depleted T cells, or PBMCs supplied cDNA or gDNA.

Sequencing was performed with immunoSEQ multiplex PCR; in TCRdb, only in-frame clones are kept and a portion is missing. Of tens of thousands of clones in the sample, about 82% were seen once. CDR1 and CDR2 from the germline V gene are SGHRS and YFSETQ. The CDR3 is 13 amino acids. V was pared by 2 bases and J by 2 bases, with 8 bases between. The chain combines TRBV5-1 with TRBJ2-7; D perhaps matches TRBD2 (5 bases). The sequence came from a man aged 70-80 years with acute or convalescent COVID-19. Sequencing was carried out using peripheral blood. CDR3 loop: CASSFGVTYEQYF. The CDR3 nucleotides read TGCGCCAGCAGCTTCGGGGTTACCTACGAGCAGTACTTC.